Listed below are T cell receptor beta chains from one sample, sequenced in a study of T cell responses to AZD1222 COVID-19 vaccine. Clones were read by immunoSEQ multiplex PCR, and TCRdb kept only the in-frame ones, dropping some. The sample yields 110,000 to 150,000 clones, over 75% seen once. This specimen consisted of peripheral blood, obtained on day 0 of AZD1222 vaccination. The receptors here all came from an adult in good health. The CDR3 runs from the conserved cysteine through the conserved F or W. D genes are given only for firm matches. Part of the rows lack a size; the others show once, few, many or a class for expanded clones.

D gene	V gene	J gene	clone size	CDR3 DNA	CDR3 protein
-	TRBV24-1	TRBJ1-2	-	TGTGCCACCAGTGCTACAGGAGGAGAAGGCTACACCTTC	CATSATGGEGYTF
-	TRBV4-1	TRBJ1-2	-	TGCGCCAGCAGCCAAGATCCTAGGGGACCAGGCCGAGGCTACACCTTC	CASSQDPRGPGRGYTF
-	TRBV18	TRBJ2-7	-	TGTGCCAGCTCTCACCGCCAGGGCTCAGGGTCCTACGAGCAGTACTTC	CASSHRQGSGSYEQYF
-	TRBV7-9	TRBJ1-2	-	TGTGCCAGCAGCTTAGGGACAGACGACGGCTACACCTTC	CASSLGTDDGYTF
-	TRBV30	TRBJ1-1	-	TGTGCCTGGAGTGTACAGATGAACACTGAAGCTTTCTTT	CAWSVQMNTEAFF
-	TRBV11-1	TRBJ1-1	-	TGTGCCAGCACCCTCATTGGGAGGTCAGGCACTGAAGCTTTCTTT	CASTLIGRSGTEAFF
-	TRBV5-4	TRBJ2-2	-	TGTGCCAGCAGCCTAAACACCGGGGAGCTGTTTTTT	CASSLNTGELFF
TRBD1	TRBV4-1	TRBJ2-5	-	TGCGCCAGCAGCCACTCGACAGGGGAGGAGACCCAGTACTTC	CASSHSTGEETQYF
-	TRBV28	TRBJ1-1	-	TGTGCCAGCAGTTCCCCCGGGACATGGAAGAACACTGAAGCTTTCTTT	CASSSPGTWKNTEAFF
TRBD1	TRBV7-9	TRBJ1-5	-	TGTGCCAGCAGCCGGGACAGGGAGGCAGGTCAGCCCCAGCATTTT	CASSRDREAGQPQHF
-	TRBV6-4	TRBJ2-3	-	TGTGCCAGCAGTGAAGGGGACACAGATACGCAGTATTTT	CASSEGDTDTQYF
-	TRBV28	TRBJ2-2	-	TGTGCCAGCAACGACTCTAGGGGGGTTACCACCGGGGAGCTGTTTTTT	CASNDSRGVTTGELFF
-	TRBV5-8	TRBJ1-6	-	TGTGCCAGCAGCTTGGGGACGCCCGAAGGGAATTCACCCCTCCACTTT	CASSLGTPEGNSPLHF
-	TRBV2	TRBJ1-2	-	TGTGCCATTTCGGGGGGCAACTATGGCTACACCTTC	CAISGGNYGYTF
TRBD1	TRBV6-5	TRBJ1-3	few	TGTGCCAGCAGAAACAGGGGAACCATATATTTT	CASRNRGTIYF
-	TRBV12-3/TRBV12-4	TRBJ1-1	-	TGTGCCAGCAGCCCGGGGCCCGATACTGAAGCTTTCTTT	CASSPGPDTEAFF